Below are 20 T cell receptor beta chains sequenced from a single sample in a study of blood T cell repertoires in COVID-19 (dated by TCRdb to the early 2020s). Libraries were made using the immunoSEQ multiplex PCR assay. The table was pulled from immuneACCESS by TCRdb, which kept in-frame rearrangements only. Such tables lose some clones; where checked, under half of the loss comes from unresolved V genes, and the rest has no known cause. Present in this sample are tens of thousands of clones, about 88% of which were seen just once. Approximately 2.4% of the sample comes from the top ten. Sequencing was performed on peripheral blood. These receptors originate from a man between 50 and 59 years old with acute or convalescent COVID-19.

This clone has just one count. The chain's CDR3 is CASRTGGPTEAFF. DNA of the CDR3: TGTGCCAGCAGGACAGGGGGCCCAACTGAAGCTTTCTTT. V usage is TRBV6-5 and J usage is TRBJ1-1; 10 bases are a match to TRBD1. J lost 5 bases, V lost 6 bases, and 3 bases had no gene match. This CDR3 spans 13 amino acids. Per the germline V gene, CDR1 is MNHEY and CDR2 is SVGAGI.

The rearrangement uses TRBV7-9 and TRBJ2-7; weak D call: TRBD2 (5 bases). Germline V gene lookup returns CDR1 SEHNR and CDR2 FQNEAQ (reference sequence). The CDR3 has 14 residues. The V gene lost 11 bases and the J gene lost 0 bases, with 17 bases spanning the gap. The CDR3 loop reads CAYSRVGSSYEQYF. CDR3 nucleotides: TGTGCCTACTCGAGGGTGGGAAGCTCCTACGAGCAGTACTTC.

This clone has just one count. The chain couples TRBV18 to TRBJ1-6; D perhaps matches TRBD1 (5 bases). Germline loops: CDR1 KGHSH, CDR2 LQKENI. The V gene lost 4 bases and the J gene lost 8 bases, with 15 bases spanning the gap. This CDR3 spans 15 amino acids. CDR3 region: CASSLHTGEDSPLHF. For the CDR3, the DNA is TGTGCCAGCTCACTACATACAGGAGAGGATTCACCCCTCCACTTT.

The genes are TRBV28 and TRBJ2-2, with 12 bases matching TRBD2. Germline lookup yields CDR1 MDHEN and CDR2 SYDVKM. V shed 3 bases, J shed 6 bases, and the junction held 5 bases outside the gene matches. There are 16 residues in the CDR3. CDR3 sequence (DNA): TGTGCCAGCAGTTTGACTAGCGGGAGTATCGCCGGGGAGCTGTTTTTT. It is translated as CASSLTSGSIAGELFF. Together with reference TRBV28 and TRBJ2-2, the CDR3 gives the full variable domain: DVKVTQSSRYLVKRTGEKVFLECVQDMDHENMFWYRQDPGLGLRLIYFSYDVKMKEKGDIPEGYSVSREKKERFSLILESASTNQTSMYLCASSLTSGSIAGELFFGEGSRLTVL.

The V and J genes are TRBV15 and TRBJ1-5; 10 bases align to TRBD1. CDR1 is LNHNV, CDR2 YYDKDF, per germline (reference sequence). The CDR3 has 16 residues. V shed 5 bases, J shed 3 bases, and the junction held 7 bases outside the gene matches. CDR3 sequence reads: CATSGRTGGTNQPQHF. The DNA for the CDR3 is TGTGCCACCAGCGGGCGGACAGGGGGAACCAATCAGCCCCAGCATTTT.

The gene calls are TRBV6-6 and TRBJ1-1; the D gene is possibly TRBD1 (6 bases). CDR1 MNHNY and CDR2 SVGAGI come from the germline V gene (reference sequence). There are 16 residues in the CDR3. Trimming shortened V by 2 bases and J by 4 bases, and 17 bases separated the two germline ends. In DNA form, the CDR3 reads TGTGCCAGCAGTTACGATACAGGGACGGGTAGCACTGAAGCTTTCTTT. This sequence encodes CASSYDTGTGSTEAFF.

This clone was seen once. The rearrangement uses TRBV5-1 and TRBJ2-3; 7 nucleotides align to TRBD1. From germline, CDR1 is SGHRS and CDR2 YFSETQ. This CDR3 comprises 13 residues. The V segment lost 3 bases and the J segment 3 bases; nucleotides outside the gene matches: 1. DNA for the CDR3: TGCGCCAGCAGCTGGACAGGTACAGATACGCAGTATTTT. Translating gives CASSWTGTDTQYF.

DNA for the CDR3: TGTGCCAGCAGTTTCTTGACAGCTGCAACTAATGAAAAACTGTTTTTT. Translating gives CASSFLTAATNEKLFF. The chain is built from TRBV28 and TRBJ1-4; perhaps TRBD1 as D (5 bases). From germline, CDR1 is MDHEN and CDR2 SYDVKM. V was pared by 3 bases and J by 0 bases, with 11 bases between. The CDR3 consists of 16 residues.

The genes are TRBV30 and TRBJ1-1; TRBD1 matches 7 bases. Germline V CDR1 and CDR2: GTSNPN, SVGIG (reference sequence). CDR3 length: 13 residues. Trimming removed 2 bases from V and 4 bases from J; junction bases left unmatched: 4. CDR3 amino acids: CAWSTQGITEAFF. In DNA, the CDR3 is TGTGCCTGGAGTACACAGGGGATCACTGAAGCTTTCTTT. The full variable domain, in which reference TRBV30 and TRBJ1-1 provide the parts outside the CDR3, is SQTIHQWPATLVQPVGSPLSLECTVEGTSNPNLYWYRQAAGRGLQLLFYSVGIGQISSEVPQNLSASRPQDRQFILSSKKLLLSDSGFYLCAWSTQGITEAFFGQGTRLTVV.

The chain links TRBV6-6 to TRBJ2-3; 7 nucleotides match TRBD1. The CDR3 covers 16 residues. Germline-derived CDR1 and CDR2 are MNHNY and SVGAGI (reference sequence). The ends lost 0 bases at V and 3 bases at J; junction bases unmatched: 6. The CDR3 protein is CASSYSLAGGTDTQYF. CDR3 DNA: TGTGCCAGCAGTTACTCCTTGGCAGGGGGAACAGATACGCAGTATTTT.

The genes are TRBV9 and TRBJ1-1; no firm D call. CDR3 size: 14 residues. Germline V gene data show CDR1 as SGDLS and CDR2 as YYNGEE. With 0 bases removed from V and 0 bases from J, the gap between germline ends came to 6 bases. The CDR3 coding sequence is TGTGCCAGCAGCGTAGACAGTATGAACACTGAAGCTTTCTTT. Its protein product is CASSVDSMNTEAFF.

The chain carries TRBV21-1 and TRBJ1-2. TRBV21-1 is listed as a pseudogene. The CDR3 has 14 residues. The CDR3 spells CASSKDVRNYGYTF. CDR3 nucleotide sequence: TGTGCCAGCAGCAAAGATGTGCGTAACTATGGCTACACCTTC.

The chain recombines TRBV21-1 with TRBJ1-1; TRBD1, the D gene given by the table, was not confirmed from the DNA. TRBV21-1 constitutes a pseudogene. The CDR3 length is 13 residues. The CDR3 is CASSKGFGTEAFF. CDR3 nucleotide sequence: TGTGCCAGCAGCAAGGGGTTCGGGACAGAAGCTTTCTTT.

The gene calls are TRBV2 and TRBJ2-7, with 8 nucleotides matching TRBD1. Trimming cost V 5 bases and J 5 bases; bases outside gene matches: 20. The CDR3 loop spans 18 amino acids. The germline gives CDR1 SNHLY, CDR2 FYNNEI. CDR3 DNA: TGTGCCAGCAGTCAGACCCGGGACAGGTTTCAAAGTGCGGACGAGCAGTACTTC. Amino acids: CASSQTRDRFQSADEQYF.

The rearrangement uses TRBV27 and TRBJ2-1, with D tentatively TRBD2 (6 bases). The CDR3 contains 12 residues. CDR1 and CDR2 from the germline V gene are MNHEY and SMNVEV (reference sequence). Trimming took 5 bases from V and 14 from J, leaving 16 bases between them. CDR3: CASSTSAGWEFF. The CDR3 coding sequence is TGTGCCAGCAGTACCTCAGCGGGTTGGGAGTTCTTC.

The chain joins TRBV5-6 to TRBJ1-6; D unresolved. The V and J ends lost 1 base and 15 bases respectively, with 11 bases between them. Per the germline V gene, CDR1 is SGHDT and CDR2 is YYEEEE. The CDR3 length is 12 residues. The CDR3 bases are TGTGCCAGCAGCTTGACGGACCGGGGCCTCCACTTT. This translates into CASSLTDRGLHF.

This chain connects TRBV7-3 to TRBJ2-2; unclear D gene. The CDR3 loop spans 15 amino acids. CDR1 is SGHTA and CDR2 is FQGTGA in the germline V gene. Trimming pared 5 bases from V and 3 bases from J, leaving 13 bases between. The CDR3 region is CASSLTPIDTGELFF. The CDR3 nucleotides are TGTGCCAGCAGCCTGACACCGATCGACACCGGGGAGCTGTTTTTT.

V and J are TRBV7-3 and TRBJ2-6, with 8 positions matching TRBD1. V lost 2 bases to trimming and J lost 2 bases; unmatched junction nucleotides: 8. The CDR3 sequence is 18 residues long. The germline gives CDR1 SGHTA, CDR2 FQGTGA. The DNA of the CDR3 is TGTGCCAGCAGCTTATCCGCGACAGGGGTCCCTGGGGCCAACGTCCTGACTTTC. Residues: CASSLSATGVPGANVLTF.

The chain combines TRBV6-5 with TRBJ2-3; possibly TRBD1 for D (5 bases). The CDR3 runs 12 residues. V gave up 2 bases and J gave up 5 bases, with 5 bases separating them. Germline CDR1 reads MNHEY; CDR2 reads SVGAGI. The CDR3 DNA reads TGTGCCAGCAGTTACCAGGGAGATACGCAGTATTTT. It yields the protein CASSYQGDTQYF.

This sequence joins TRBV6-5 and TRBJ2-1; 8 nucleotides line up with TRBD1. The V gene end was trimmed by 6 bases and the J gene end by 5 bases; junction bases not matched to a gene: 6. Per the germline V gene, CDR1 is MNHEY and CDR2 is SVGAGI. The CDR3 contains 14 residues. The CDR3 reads CASRPGQEDNEQFF. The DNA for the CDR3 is TGTGCCAGCAGACCGGGACAGGAGGACAATGAGCAGTTCTTC.